This T cell receptor (beta chain) was observed in a study of T-cell reconstitution after alpha-beta-depleted transplantation in children. Construction of the TCRbeta library involved unique molecular identifiers. One entry per CDR3 protein results from TCRdb running MiXCR on the PCR reads. The table has under 350,000 distinct CDR3 sequences, approximately 9.6% seen once. Between the trimmed V and J ends, which lost 5 bases and 0 bases, there was a span of 11 bases. Germline V gene data show CDR1 as MNHEY and CDR2 as SVGEGT. This CDR3 region has 15 residues. The sequence was obtained from a human donor who donated a stem cell graft to a child with SCID. Sequencing used PBMCs from the stem cell graft donor, obtained from the stem cell graft. The V call is TRBV6-2 or TRBV6-3, the J call TRBJ1-3; D remains ambiguous. The CDR3, as DNA: TGTGCCAGCAGTCTTCCGGGAAGCTCTGGAAACACCATATATTTT. Residues: CASSLPGSSGNTIYF.